The present T cell receptor beta chain was sequenced within a study of cytomegalovirus exposure and HLA in healthy donors. V shed 4 bases and J shed 10 bases, with 8 bases lying between them. CDR1 and CDR2 from the germline V gene are SGHAT and FQNNGV. This CDR3 has 11 amino acids. PCR was performed using 60 Vbeta and 13 Jbeta primers. Only in-frame clones appear in the TCRdb table, and some are missing; sequencing was by immunoSEQ multiplex PCR. The sample shows 60,000 to 80,000 clones, just under 75% of them seen only once. In this sample, this clone turned up once. The sequence was obtained from a woman aged 25 to 39 in good health and CMV-seronegative. Input material: PBMCs. This rearrangement joins TRBV11-2 to TRBJ2-1, with TRBD2 as a possible D gene (5 bases). The CDR3 loop is CASSSREEQFF. CDR3 nucleotides: TGTGCCAGCAGCTCAAGGGAGGAGCAGTTCTTC.